This TCR beta chain was captured in a study of glioma-infiltrating T cells after dendritic cell vaccination. Amplification used 60 V beta primers and 13 J beta primers. Some clones are missing from TCRdb's copy, which holds only in-frame ones; the method was immunoSEQ multiplex PCR. The top ten clones hold about an eighth of a sample with over 90,000 clones, 80% to 90% of them seen once. Trimming stripped 2 bases from V and 0 bases from J, with 14 bases between. This CDR3 spans 16 amino acids. From germline, CDR1 is MNHNS and CDR2 SASEGT. The chain has TRBV6-1 and TRBJ2-7, with D maybe TRBD2 (5 bases). Material: blood, obtained before dendritic cell vaccination. This TCR derives from a human donor with glioblastoma. The CDR3 here is CASSESGIDSSYEQYF. The CDR3 DNA sequence: TGTGCCAGCAGTGAATCGGGAATAGACTCCTCCTACGAGCAGTACTTC.